The TCR beta chain under discussion was sequenced for a study of memory CD4+ T cells and cytomegalovirus serostatus. The wider study: Of the healthy Belgian adults, 9 were CMV seropositive and 20 to 30 seronegative.

The sort gate was single viable CD3+CD4+CD8-CD45RO+ cells for memory CD4+ T cells. Donors' CMV status reflects serum IgG against pp150, pp28, p38, p52. Total CD4+ T cells were enriched by CD4 positive selection. Germline V lookup: CDR1 MNHEY, CDR2 SVGAGI. There are 15 residues in the CDR3. The J segment lost 6 bases and the V segment lost 5 bases, leaving 12 bases of the junction unmatched. Authors' data handling: After removing out-of-frame reads, over 2 million distinct TCRbeta sequences remained. Sequenced by immunoSEQ multiplex PCR; TCRdb stores in-frame clones only, minus some. V, J and clone size are those of that table, while D and trimming were read from the DNA. This table has more than 55,000 clones, approximately 85% appearing once.

This TCR derives from an adult in good health and CMV-seronegative. The chain is built from TRBV6-5 and TRBJ2-7; 8 bases align to TRBD1. Input material: memory CD4+ T cells from blood. The CDR3 coding sequence is TGTGCCAGCAGTGGAGGGACAGGAGGGGTTCCCGAGCAGTACTTC. It specifies CASSGGTGGVPEQYF.